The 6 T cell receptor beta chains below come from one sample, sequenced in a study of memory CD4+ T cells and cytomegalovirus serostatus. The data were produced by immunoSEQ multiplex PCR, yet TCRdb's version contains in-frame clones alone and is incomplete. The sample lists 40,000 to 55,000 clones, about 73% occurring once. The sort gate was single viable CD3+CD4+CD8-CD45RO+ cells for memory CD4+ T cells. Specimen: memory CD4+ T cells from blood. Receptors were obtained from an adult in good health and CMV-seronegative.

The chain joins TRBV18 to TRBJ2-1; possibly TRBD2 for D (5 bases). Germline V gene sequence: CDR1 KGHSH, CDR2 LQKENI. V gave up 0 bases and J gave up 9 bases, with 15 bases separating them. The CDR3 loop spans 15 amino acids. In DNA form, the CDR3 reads TGTGCCAGCTCACCACCCCACTTAGCGATGGGTGAGCAGTTCTTC. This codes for CASSPPHLAMGEQFF.

CDR3 bases: TGTGCCATCAGTGAGTCACTAGCGGGAGACCACTCCTACGAGCAGTACTTC. Its protein is CAISESLAGDHSYEQYF. The genes are TRBV10-3 and TRBJ2-7, with 11 bases lining up with TRBD2. The CDR3 has 17 residues. The J segment lost 0 bases and the V segment lost 0 bases, leaving 4 bases of the junction unmatched. Germline loops: CDR1 ENHRY, CDR2 SYGVKD.

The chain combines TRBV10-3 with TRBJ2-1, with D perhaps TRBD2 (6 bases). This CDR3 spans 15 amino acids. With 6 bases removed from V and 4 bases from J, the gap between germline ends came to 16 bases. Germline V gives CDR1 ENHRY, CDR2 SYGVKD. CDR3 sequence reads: CAIRPGVAVYNEQFF. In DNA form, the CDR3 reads TGTGCCATCAGACCCGGGGTAGCGGTGTACAATGAGCAGTTCTTC.

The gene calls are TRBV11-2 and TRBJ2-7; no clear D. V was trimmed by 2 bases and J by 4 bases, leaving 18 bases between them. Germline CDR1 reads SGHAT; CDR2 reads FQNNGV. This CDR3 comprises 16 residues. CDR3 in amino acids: CASSLLDPRAGYEQYF. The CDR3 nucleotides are TGTGCCAGCAGCTTACTCGACCCAAGGGCTGGGTACGAGCAGTACTTC. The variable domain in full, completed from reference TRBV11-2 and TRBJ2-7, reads EAGVAQSPRYKIIEKRQSVAFWCNPISGHATLYWYQQILGQGPKLLIQFQNNGVVDDSQLPKDRFSAERLKGVDSTLKIQPAKLEDSAVYLCASSLLDPRAGYEQYFGPGTRLTVT.

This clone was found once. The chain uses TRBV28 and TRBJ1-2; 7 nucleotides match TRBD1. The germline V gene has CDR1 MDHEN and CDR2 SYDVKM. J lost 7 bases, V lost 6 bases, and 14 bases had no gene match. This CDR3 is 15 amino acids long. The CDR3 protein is CASSSQGGVYRGYTF. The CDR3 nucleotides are TGTGCCAGCAGCTCTCAGGGGGGGGTATATCGTGGCTACACCTTC.

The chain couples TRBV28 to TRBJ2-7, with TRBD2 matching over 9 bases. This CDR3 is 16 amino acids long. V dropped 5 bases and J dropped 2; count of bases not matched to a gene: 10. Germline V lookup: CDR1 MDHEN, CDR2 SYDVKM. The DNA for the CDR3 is TGTGCCAGCAGTCCCCCGGAACTAGCGGGCGCCTACGAGCAGTACTTC. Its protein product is CASSPPELAGAYEQYF.